These 22 T cell receptor beta chains came from one sample sequenced in a study of CD8 T cells in ankylosing spondylitis. One entry per CDR3 protein, called by TCRdb with MiXCR from the 5' RACE reads. There are a few hundred thousand distinct CDR3 sequences in the sample; less than 25% occur only once, and about 3.5% lies in the top ten. What was sequenced was blood, either unsorted or a sorted T cell fraction (not recorded which). All receptors derive from a female donor with ankylosing spondylitis or in good health (not recorded which).

The chain is built from TRBV5-1 and TRBJ2-7; D is ambiguous. The CDR3 sequence is 13 residues long. V lost 1 base and J lost 4, with 9 bases in between. From germline, CDR1 is SGHRS and CDR2 YFSETQ. CDR3 nucleotide sequence: TGCGCCAGCAGCTTGTCGGCCTCGTACGAGCAGTACTTC. Amino acid sequence: CASSLSASYEQYF.

The chain employs TRBV7-3 and TRBJ1-6; TRBD1 might be the D (5 bases). Germline CDR1 and CDR2: SGHTA and FQGTGA. The CDR3 covers 15 residues. V gave up 5 bases and J gave up 9 bases, with 17 bases separating them. The CDR3 DNA reads TGTGCCAGCAGCCAGGGTTGGGGACGGAGTTCACCCCTCCACTTT. Translating gives CASSQGWGRSSPLHF.

Only a few counts were recorded for this clonotype. V gene TRBV7-2 combines with J gene TRBJ1-1; 9 nucleotides line up with TRBD1. Germline CDR1 is SGHTA and CDR2 is FQGNSA. With V trimmed by 0 bases and J by 8 bases, 7 bases remained unmatched. The CDR3 runs to 15 residues. CDR3 coding DNA: TGTGCCAGCAGCTTAGCGCTGGCCGGGACAGGGGAAGCTTTCTTT. Encoded protein: CASSLALAGTGEAFF.

To note about this clonotype: The germline gene is not matched at one end of the junction; a read error may be the cause. The CDR3 DNA follows: TGTGCCTGGAGTCTAGGAGCGGGAGGACACTTC. It specifies CAWSLGAGGHF. The chain employs TRBV30 and TRBJ2-5; 9 positions agree with TRBD2. Germline CDR1 reads GTSNPN; CDR2 reads SVGIG (reference sequence). The CDR3 contains 11 residues.

V is TRBV4-1 and J is TRBJ1-2, with TRBD1 matching over 12 bases. The V gene end was trimmed by 0 bases and the J gene end by 6 bases; junction bases not matched to a gene: 5. This CDR3 is 16 amino acids long. The germline CDR1 and CDR2 sequences are MGHRA and YSYEKL. CDR3 sequence (DNA): TGCGCCAGCAGCCAAGACGAGGGACAGGGGGCGAATGGCTACACCTTC. Protein sequence: CASSQDEGQGANGYTF.

V usage is TRBV27 and J usage is TRBJ2-5; unclear D gene. Germline CDR1 and CDR2: MNHEY and SMNVEV (reference sequence). This CDR3 spans 12 amino acids. The V and J ends lost 8 bases and 1 base respectively, with 8 bases between them. The CDR3 protein is CASGYVQETQYF. The CDR3 DNA is TGTGCCAGCGGATATGTCCAAGAGACCCAGTACTTC.

This clonotype showed up just a few times. The V call is TRBV10-3, the J call TRBJ2-7; D is perhaps TRBD2 (5 bases). The CDR3 is made up of 16 amino acids. With 3 bases removed from V and 6 bases from J, the gap between germline ends came to 21 bases. Per the germline V gene, CDR1 is ENHRY and CDR2 is SYGVKD. CDR3 nucleotides: TGTGCCATCAGTGAATCCTCGGCTAGCTTAGGCGGCGAGCAGTACTTC. It codes for CAISESSASLGGEQYF.

This clonotype was counted only a few times. V usage is TRBV7-9 and J usage is TRBJ2-5, with 11 bases aligning to TRBD2. V shed 5 bases and J 3 bases; nucleotides not matched to a gene: 5. The CDR3 loop spans 15 amino acids. Per the germline V gene, CDR1 is SEHNR and CDR2 is FQNEAQ (reference sequence). The CDR3 reads CASSTGLAEEETQYF. CDR3 in DNA: TGTGCCAGCAGCACGGGACTAGCGGAAGAAGAGACCCAGTACTTC. The entire variable domain, with the rest obtained from reference TRBV7-9 and TRBJ2-5, is as follows: DTGVSQNPRHKITKRGQNVTFRCDPISEHNRLYWYRQTLGQGPEFLTYFQNEAQLEKSRLLSDRFSAERPKGSFSTLEIQRTEQGDSAMYLCASSTGLAEEETQYFGPGTRLLVL.

The chain links TRBV5-6 to TRBJ2-7, with 9 bases that match TRBD1. V shed 0 bases and J 0 bases; nucleotides not matched to a gene: 4. Germline V CDR1 and CDR2: SGHDT, YYEEEE. CDR3 length equals 16 residues. CDR3 region: CASSLGTGGHSYEQYF. In nucleotides, the CDR3 is TGTGCCAGCAGCTTGGGTACAGGGGGCCACTCCTACGAGCAGTACTTC.

This clonotype was counted only a few times. The V and J genes are TRBV27 and TRBJ2-3; 7 bases map to TRBD1. Germline trimming cut 6 bases from V and 1 base from J; bases unmatched to any gene: 10. CDR1 is MNHEY, CDR2 SMNVEV, per germline (reference sequence). The CDR3 length is 16 residues. CDR3 sequence (DNA): TGTGCCAGCAGCCGGGGACAGCCTCTACGCACAGATACGCAGTATTTT. This codes for CASSRGQPLRTDTQYF.

This clonotype is a singleton in its sample. The chain joins TRBV7-6 to TRBJ2-1; 7 bases align to TRBD1. The junction had 13 bases not matched to a gene; V was cut back by 2 bases and J by 3 bases. The CDR3 contains 18 residues. Germline CDR1 and CDR2: SGHVS and FNYEAQ. The CDR3 sequence is CASSLRQAEYRGYNEQFF. DNA for the CDR3: TGTGCCAGCAGCTTAAGACAGGCTGAGTACAGGGGCTACAATGAGCAGTTCTTC. Full variable domain (rest looked up from reference TRBV7-6 and TRBJ2-1): GAGVSQSPRYKVTKRGQDVALRCDPISGHVSLYWYRQALGQGPEFLTYFNYEAQQDKSGLPNDRFSAERPEGSISTLTIQRTEQRDSAMYRCASSLRQAEYRGYNEQFFGPGTRLTVL.

This clonotype was seen ten or more times. V is TRBV20-1 and J is TRBJ2-7; 7 bases match TRBD2. V was pared by 6 bases and J by 3 bases, with 17 bases of the junction left unmatched. The germline gives CDR1 DFQATT, CDR2 SNEGSKA (reference sequence). This CDR3 comprises 16 residues. Here the CDR3 reads CSAPRYGGEVNYEQYF. In DNA, the CDR3 is TGCAGTGCCCCCCGGTATGGGGGGGAAGTGAACTACGAGCAGTACTTC.

This clonotype was detected many times. CDR3 in amino acids: CSATSVNTDTQYF. For the CDR3, the DNA is TGCAGTGCTACTAGCGTTAACACAGATACGCAGTATTTT. The genes are TRBV20-1 and TRBJ2-3; possible D gene TRBD2, 6 bases. From germline, CDR1 is DFQATT and CDR2 SNEGSKA (reference sequence). The CDR3 consists of 13 residues. Trimming took 4 bases from V and 2 from J, leaving 10 bases between them.

The chain uses TRBV20-1 and TRBJ2-2, with TRBD2 as a possible D gene (5 bases). This CDR3 contains 14 residues. CDR1 and CDR2 (germline): DFQATT, SNEGSKA (reference sequence). The V end was cut by 6 bases, the J end by 0 bases, with 11 bases between. This CDR3 reads CSALRGPNTGELFF. The CDR3 DNA reads as TGCAGTGCCCTACGCGGGCCGAACACCGGGGAGCTGTTTTTT.

J is TRBJ2-7 and V is TRBV2; TRBD2 agrees at 9 bases. The length of the CDR3 is 13 residues. Trimming at V came to 8 bases and at J to 2 bases, leaving 4 bases not matched to a gene. Germline V gene lookup returns CDR1 SNHLY and CDR2 FYNNEI. The CDR3 coding sequence is TGTGCCAGCCAGCGGGAGGCTGCCTACGAGCAGTACTTC. Protein product: CASQREAAYEQYF.

This clonotype came up a few times. The V call is TRBV27, the J call TRBJ2-2; D might be TRBD2 (6 bases). Germline V gene sequence: CDR1 MNHEY, CDR2 SMNVEV (reference sequence). Trimming took 2 bases from V and 6 from J, leaving 16 bases between them. The CDR3 is 16 amino acids. CDR3 in DNA: TGTGCCAGCAGTTTACTTCTTCCAAGGGAGGCCGGGGAGCTGTTTTTT. Its translation: CASSLLLPREAGELFF.

This clonotype came up many times. The genes are TRBV29-1 and TRBJ2-7; perhaps TRBD2 as D (7 bases). CDR1 and CDR2 (germline): SQVTM, ANQGSEA. The CDR3 runs 13 residues. Trimming shortened V by 4 bases and J by 7 bases, and 17 bases separated the two germline ends. The CDR3 DNA is TGCAGCGTTGCCGGGGGGCCCCAAAGGGAGCAGTACTTC. Its translation is CSVAGGPQREQYF.

V usage is TRBV18 and J usage is TRBJ2-7; D uncertain. The germline CDR1 and CDR2 sequences are KGHSH and LQKENI. Trimming removed 3 bases at V and 4 bases at J, with 10 bases between. This CDR3 contains 13 residues. The CDR3 sequence: CASSPEALYEQYF. The CDR3 region has the DNA TGTGCCAGCTCACCGGAAGCCTTGTACGAGCAGTACTTC. The variable domain in full, with the rest retrieved from reference TRBV18 and TRBJ2-7, is NAGVMQNPRHLVRRRGQEARLRCSPMKGHSHVYWYRQLPEEGLKFMVYLQKENIIDESGMPKERFSAEFPKEGPSILRIQQVVRGDSAAYFCASSPEALYEQYFGPGTRLTVT.

V usage is TRBV13 and J usage is TRBJ2-5; tentative D call: TRBD1 (6 bases). The CDR3 is 15 residues long. CDR1 is PRHDT, CDR2 FYEKMQ, per germline (reference sequence). The germline V and J ends were trimmed by 7 bases and 4 bases, with 19 bases remaining between them. The CDR3 sequence is CASTGRATGLETQYF. The CDR3 DNA reads TGTGCCAGCACCGGAAGAGCCACAGGGTTAGAGACCCAGTACTTC.

This clonotype has a count of ten or more. The genes are TRBV5-1 and TRBJ2-1; 10 nucleotides line up with TRBD1. Germline CDR1 is SGHRS and CDR2 is YFSETQ. The V segment lost 0 bases and the J segment 1 base; nucleotides outside the gene matches: 1. The CDR3 is made up of 16 amino acids. The CDR3 sequence is CASSLGDRGSYNEQFF. The CDR3 nucleotides read TGCGCCAGCAGCTTGGGGGACAGGGGTTCCTACAATGAGCAGTTCTTC. The variable domain in full, completed from reference TRBV5-1 and TRBJ2-1, reads KAGVTQTPRYLIKTRGQQVTLSCSPISGHRSVSWYQQTPGQGLQFLFEYFSETQRNKGNFPGRFSGRQFSNSRSEMNVSTLELGDSALYLCASSLGDRGSYNEQFFGPGTRLTVL.

This clonotype was counted only a few times. This chain uses TRBV4-2 with TRBJ2-1, with 9 bases matching TRBD2. The trim removed 0 bases at V and 9 bases at J, leaving 12 bases unmatched. Germline V lookup: CDR1 LGHNA, CDR2 YNFKEQ. The CDR3 extends over 17 amino acids. CDR3 coding DNA: TGTGCCAGCAGCCAAGATTTGGGTAGCGGGAGTTCGAGTGAGCAGTTCTTC. This codes for CASSQDLGSGSSSEQFF.

This chain uses TRBV25-1 with TRBJ2-7, with D perhaps matching TRBD1 (5 bases). This CDR3 has 11 residues. V gave up 10 bases and J gave up 3 bases, with 10 bases separating them. CDR1 MGHDK and CDR2 SYGVNS come from the germline V gene. DNA for the CDR3: TGTGCCACCTGCAGGGACTACGAGCAGTACTTC. Protein: CATCRDYEQYF.